The rows below give T cell receptor beta chains drawn from one sample of a study of human T cells and chemical hapten exposure. A single record per CDR3 protein comes from TCRdb applying MiXCR to the RACE reads. The sample comprises around 360,000 distinct CDR3 sequences, about 6% of which are singletons, and around 5.8% rests with the top ten. The source material was whole blood, sampled in connection with sensitization to the hapten diphenylcyclopropenone (DPC). These receptors all stem from a young woman with alopecia areata. Some clones in this sample may be carry-over from other donors' samples. Each CDR3 is given with its conserved first and last residue. The order of the fields is D gene, clone size, V gene, J gene, CDR3 DNA, CDR3 protein. The D gene is left open where the match is weak. Size tells how often a clone was seen (once, few, many) or the class of an expanded clone, and some rows leave it out.

NA	many	TRBV6-2/TRBV6-3	TRBJ1-6	TGTGCCAGCAGTTACGGGATGAGCTCCTATAATTCACCCCTCCACTTT	CASSYGMSSYNSPLHF
NA	few	TRBV19	TRBJ2-1	TGTGCCAGTAGGTTGGGGGATGAGCAGTTCTTC	CASRLGDEQFF
NA	NA	TRBV4-2	TRBJ1-5	TGTGCCAGCAGCCAAGAAGACAGTTATAATCAGCCCCAGCATTTT	CASSQEDSYNQPQHF
TRBD1	few	TRBV10-3	TRBJ1-5	TGTGCCATCAGCGAACAGGGGGGCAATCAGCCCCAGCATTTT	CAISEQGGNQPQHF
NA	NA	TRBV29-1	TRBJ2-5	TGCAGCGTTGCAGCTTACGGACAGATCCAAGAGACCCAGTACTTC	CSVAAYGQIQETQYF
NA	NA	TRBV12-3/TRBV12-4	TRBJ2-2	TGTGCCAGCAGCCCCCAGGGCAAGCTGTTTTTT	CASSPQGKLFF
TRBD1	NA	TRBV2	TRBJ2-3	TGTGCCAGCACTAGGACAGGGCAGAGCACAGATACGCAGTATTTT	CASTRTGQSTDTQYF
TRBD1	few	TRBV3-1	TRBJ2-1	TGTGCCAGCAGCCGACAGGGGACCCCCGGTGAGCAGTTCTTC	CASSRQGTPGEQFF
NA	many	TRBV20-1	TRBJ2-3	TGCAGTGCTAGGTTCGGCTTCACAGATACGCAGTATTTT	CSARFGFTDTQYF
NA	many	TRBV5-1	TRBJ2-2	TGCGCCAGCAGCTTGGGGACGTCGAACACCGGGGAGCTGTTTTTT	CASSLGTSNTGELFF
NA	NA	TRBV7-2	TRBJ1-2	TGTGCCAGCAGCTTAGAGGTTTTCTATGGCTACACCTTC	CASSLEVFYGYTF
NA	few	TRBV6-6	TRBJ1-1	TGTGCCAGCAGCTCCCAGGGCCCTGAAGCTTTCTTT	CASSSQGPEAFF
TRBD2	NA	TRBV7-6	TRBJ2-2	TGTGCCAGCAGCTTAGAGGTCGGGGGGATCACCGGGGAGCTGTTTTTT	CASSLEVGGITGELFF
NA	few	TRBV24-1	TRBJ1-2	TGTGCCACCAGTGAATGGGACGGGGCTAACTATGGCTACACCTTC	CATSEWDGANYGYTF
NA	NA	TRBV5-1	TRBJ1-2	TGCGCCAGCACCGACACGACCGCCACCCATGGCTACACCTTC	CASTDTTATHGYTF
NA	many	TRBV12-3/TRBV12-4	TRBJ2-3	TGTGCCAGCAGTTTCCAACTAGCTCATACGCAGTATTTT	CASSFQLAHTQYF